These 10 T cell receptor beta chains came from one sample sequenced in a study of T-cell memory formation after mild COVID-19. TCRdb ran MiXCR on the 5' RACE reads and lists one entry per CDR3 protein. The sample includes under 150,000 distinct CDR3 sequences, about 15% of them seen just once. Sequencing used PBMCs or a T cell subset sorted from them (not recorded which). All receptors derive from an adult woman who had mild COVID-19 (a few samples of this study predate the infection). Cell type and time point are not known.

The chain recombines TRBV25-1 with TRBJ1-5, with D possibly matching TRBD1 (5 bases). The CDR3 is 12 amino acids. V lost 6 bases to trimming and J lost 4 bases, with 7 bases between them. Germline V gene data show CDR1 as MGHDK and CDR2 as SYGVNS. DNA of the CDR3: TGTGCCAGCAGGGGGGGGAATCAGCCCCAGCATTTT. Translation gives CASRGGNQPQHF. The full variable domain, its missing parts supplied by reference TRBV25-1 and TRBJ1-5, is EADIYQTPRYLVIGTGKKITLECSQTMGHDKMYWYQQDPGMELHLIHYSYGVNSTEKGDLSSESTVSRIRTEHFPLTLESARPSHTSQYLCASRGGNQPQHFGDGTRLSIL.

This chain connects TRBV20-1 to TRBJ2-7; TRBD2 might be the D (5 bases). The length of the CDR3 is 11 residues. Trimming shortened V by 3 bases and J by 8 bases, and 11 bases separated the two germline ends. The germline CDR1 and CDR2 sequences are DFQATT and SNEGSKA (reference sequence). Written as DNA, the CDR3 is TGCAGTGCTAGTGCCTGGGAGCAGCAGTACTTC. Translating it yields CSASAWEQQYF.

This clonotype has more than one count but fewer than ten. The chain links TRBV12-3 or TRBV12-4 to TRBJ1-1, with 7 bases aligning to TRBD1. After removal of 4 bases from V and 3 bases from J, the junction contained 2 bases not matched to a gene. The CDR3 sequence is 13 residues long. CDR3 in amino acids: CASSSRGHTEAFF. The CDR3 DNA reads TGTGCCAGCAGTTCAAGGGGGCACACTGAAGCTTTCTTT.

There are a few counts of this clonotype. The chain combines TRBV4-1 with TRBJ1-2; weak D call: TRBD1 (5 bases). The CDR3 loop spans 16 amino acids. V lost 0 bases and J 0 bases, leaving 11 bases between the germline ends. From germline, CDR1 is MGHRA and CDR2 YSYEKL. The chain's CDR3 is CASSQEGAGPNYGYTF. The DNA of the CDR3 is TGCGCCAGCAGCCAAGAAGGGGCAGGCCCTAACTATGGCTACACCTTC.

This chain's CDR3 is CASSLGAPGLYGYTF. CDR3 in DNA: TGTGCCAGCAGCTTAGGGGCTCCCGGTCTCTATGGCTACACCTTC. The genes are TRBV7-9 and TRBJ1-2; D gene ambiguous. Germline CDR1 reads SEHNR; CDR2 reads FQNEAQ (reference sequence). V lost 1 base, J lost 4 bases, and 13 bases lay in between. The CDR3 is 15 amino acids.

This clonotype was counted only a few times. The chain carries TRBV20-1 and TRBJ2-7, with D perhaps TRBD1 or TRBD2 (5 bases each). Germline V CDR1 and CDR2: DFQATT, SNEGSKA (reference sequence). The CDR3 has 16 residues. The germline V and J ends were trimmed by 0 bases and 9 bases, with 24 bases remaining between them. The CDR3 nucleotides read TGCAGTGCTAGAGATCCTCGGGACCTAGGGGTCCGCTCGCAGTACTTC. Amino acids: CSARDPRDLGVRSQYF.

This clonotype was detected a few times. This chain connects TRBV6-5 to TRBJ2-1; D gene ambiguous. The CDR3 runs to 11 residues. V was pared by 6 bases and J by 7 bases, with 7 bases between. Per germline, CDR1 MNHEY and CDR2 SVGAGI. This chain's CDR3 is CASRLLNEQFF. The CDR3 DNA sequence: TGTGCCAGCAGGCTCCTAAATGAGCAGTTCTTC.

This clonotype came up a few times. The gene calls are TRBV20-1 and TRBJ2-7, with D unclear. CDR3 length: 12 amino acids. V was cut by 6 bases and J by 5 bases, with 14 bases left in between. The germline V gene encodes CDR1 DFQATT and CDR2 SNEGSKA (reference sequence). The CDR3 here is CSALGRVNEQYF. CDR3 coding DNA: TGCAGTGCCCTAGGAAGGGTAAACGAGCAGTACTTC.

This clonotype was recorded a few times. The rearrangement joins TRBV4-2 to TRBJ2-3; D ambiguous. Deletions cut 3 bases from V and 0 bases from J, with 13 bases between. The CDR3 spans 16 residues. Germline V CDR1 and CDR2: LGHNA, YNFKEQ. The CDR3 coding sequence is TGTGCCAGCAGCCACCGATGGGCAGGTAGCACAGATACGCAGTATTTT. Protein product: CASSHRWAGSTDTQYF.

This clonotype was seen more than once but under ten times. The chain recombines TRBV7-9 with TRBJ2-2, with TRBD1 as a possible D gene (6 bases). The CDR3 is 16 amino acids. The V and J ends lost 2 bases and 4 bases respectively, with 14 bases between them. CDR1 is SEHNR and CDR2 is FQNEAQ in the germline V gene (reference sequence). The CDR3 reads CASSLNPGQRTGELFF. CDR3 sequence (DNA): TGTGCCAGCAGCTTAAACCCGGGACAACGCACCGGGGAGCTGTTTTTT.